The 21 T cell receptor beta chains in this list originate from one sample, sequenced in a study of cytomegalovirus exposure and HLA in healthy donors. Researchers ran the PCR with 60 Vbeta and 13 Jbeta primers. TCRdb's copy holds only in-frame clones and misses some; the assay was immunoSEQ multiplex PCR. This table holds 110,000 or so clones, roughly 71% found once. Sequenced material: PBMCs. Receptor source: a man younger than 35 in good health and CMV-seropositive.

This rearrangement joins TRBV5-6 to TRBJ1-2; perhaps TRBD1 as D (6 bases). Germline values: CDR1 SGHDT, CDR2 YYEEEE. There are 13 residues in the CDR3. The V gene lost 1 base and the J gene lost 4 bases, with 8 bases spanning the gap. CDR3: CASSLLRGYGYTF. The CDR3 DNA follows: TGTGCCAGCAGCTTGCTCAGGGGCTATGGCTACACCTTC.

This clone was observed a single time. This chain joins TRBV11-2 and TRBJ2-7, with TRBD1 matching 9 bases. The CDR3 is 14 residues long. Germline CDR1 SGHAT, CDR2 FQNNGV. V lost 7 bases to trimming and J lost 5 bases; unmatched junction nucleotides: 9. The CDR3, as DNA: TGTGCCAGCAAACGGATGGACAGGGGAGACGAGCAGTACTTC. This translates into CASKRMDRGDEQYF.

The chain links TRBV6-1 to TRBJ1-3, with D perhaps TRBD1 (5 bases). This CDR3 contains 15 residues. Germline V CDR1 and CDR2: MNHNS, SASEGT. The V gene lost 7 bases and the J gene lost 0 bases, with 13 bases spanning the gap. The CDR3, as DNA: TGTGCCAGCAAGGTGGGGCCAAGCTCTGGAAACACCATATATTTT. Its translation: CASKVGPSSGNTIYF.

The chain joins TRBV6-6 to TRBJ2-2, with D possibly being TRBD1 (6 bases). Germline lookup yields CDR1 MNHNY and CDR2 SVGAGI (reference sequence). Trimming took 2 bases from V and 8 from J, leaving 6 bases between them. CDR3 length equals 12 residues. The CDR3 reads CASSYGQGELFF. CDR3 nucleotides: TGTGCCAGCAGTTACGGACAGGGGGAGCTGTTTTTT.

The CDR3 bases are TGTGCCAGCAGCCCCCAGATAAGAATGAACACTGAAGCTTTCTTT. Translating it yields CASSPQIRMNTEAFF. V gene TRBV9 combines with J gene TRBJ1-1; D unclear. The CDR3 covers 15 residues. The germline V gene encodes CDR1 SGDLS and CDR2 YYNGEE. The V end was cut by 4 bases, the J end by 0 bases, with 13 bases between.

The genes are TRBV30 and TRBJ2-7; TRBD1 matches 7 bases. Unmatched junction bases numbered 14, after V lost 3 bases and J lost 6 bases. Germline values: CDR1 GTSNPN, CDR2 SVGIG (reference sequence). The CDR3 is 15 amino acids. The CDR3 nucleotides read TGTGCCTGGAGCCCCAGGGTGACAGGGCGACGCGAGCAGTACTTC. Protein: CAWSPRVTGRREQYF.

There are a few counts of this clone. The genes are TRBV5-1 and TRBJ2-5, with 12 nucleotides matching TRBD2. This CDR3 spans 15 amino acids. In germline, CDR1 is SGHRS, CDR2 YFSETQ. V dropped 4 bases and J dropped 4; count of bases not matched to a gene: 5. CDR3 nucleotides: TGCGCCAGCAGCAACCGACTAGCGGGGGCAGAGACCCAGTACTTC. Its protein product is CASSNRLAGAETQYF. Full variable domain (rest looked up from reference TRBV5-1 and TRBJ2-5): KAGVTQTPRYLIKTRGQQVTLSCSPISGHRSVSWYQQTPGQGLQFLFEYFSETQRNKGNFPGRFSGRQFSNSRSEMNVSTLELGDSALYLCASSNRLAGAETQYFGPGTRLLVL.

CDR3 nucleotides: TGTGCCAGCAGTGTAACAGGGATTCGAGAGCAGTACGTC. Amino acids: CASSVTGIREQYV. This chain connects TRBV6-1 to TRBJ2-7, with D possibly being TRBD1 (6 bases). The V and J ends lost 4 bases and 7 bases respectively, with 14 bases between them. The V gene's germline CDR1 is MNHNS and CDR2 SASEGT. The CDR3 is 13 residues long.

This clone was counted only a few times. The chain joins TRBV7-9 to TRBJ2-2, with a possible D match to TRBD1 (6 bases). Trimming left V 3 bases short and J 3 bases short, with 14 bases between. CDR1 SEHNR and CDR2 FQNEAQ come from the germline V gene (reference sequence). The CDR3 has 16 amino acids. DNA of the CDR3: TGTGCCAGCAGCTTGGGGGCGACAGTTTACACCGGGGAGCTGTTTTTT. This gives the protein CASSLGATVYTGELFF.

The chain is built from TRBV5-1 and TRBJ2-5; a weak D match, TRBD1 (5 bases). V lost 5 bases to trimming and J lost 2 bases, with 10 bases between them. Germline V gives CDR1 SGHRS, CDR2 YFSETQ. This CDR3 has 13 amino acids. In DNA, the CDR3 is TGCGCCAGCAGTTCGGCAGGGCAAGAGACCCAGTACTTC. Translation: CASSSAGQETQYF.

This clone was seen at least ten times. The V gene is TRBV6-1, the J gene TRBJ1-2, with TRBD1 identical over 8 bases. Germline V gene lookup returns CDR1 MNHNS and CDR2 SASEGT. This CDR3 comprises 14 residues. The junction had 10 bases not matched to a gene; V was cut back by 8 bases and J by 5 bases. CDR3 sequence reads: CASESRGRWYGYTF. The CDR3 DNA reads TGTGCCAGCGAGTCCAGGGGGCGGTGGTATGGCTACACCTTC.

CDR3 DNA: TGTGCCAGCAGCTTGGAAGGGGGGGAAGGAGATACGCAGTATTTT. As protein: CASSLEGGEGDTQYF. The V call is TRBV11-1, the J call TRBJ2-3, with D maybe TRBD2 (7 bases). Germline lookup yields CDR1 SGHAT and CDR2 FQDESV (reference sequence). V dropped 3 bases and J dropped 5 bases, with 15 bases sitting between them. This CDR3 region has 15 residues.

As DNA, the CDR3 is TGTGCCAGCAGTGGAAGCGGGGGCTTCTCCTACGAGCAGTACGTC. Translating it yields CASSGSGGFSYEQYV. This sequence joins TRBV6-1 and TRBJ2-7, with TRBD2 matching 8 bases. The V and J ends lost 4 bases and 0 bases, in that order; junction bases with no gene match: 5. Looked up from germline, CDR1 is MNHNS and CDR2 is SASEGT. The CDR3 runs 15 residues.

This chain uses TRBV2 with TRBJ2-1; TRBD2 is a possible D gene (7 bases). Germline assignment: CDR1 SNHLY and CDR2 FYNNEI. Trimming took off 6 bases at V and 7 bases at J, with 10 bases between the two ends. This CDR3 contains 12 residues. The CDR3 protein is CASRRGGNEQFF. CDR3 sequence (DNA): TGTGCCAGCAGGAGGGGGGGGAATGAGCAGTTCTTC.

This clone appeared a few times. The V and J genes are TRBV30 and TRBJ1-4, with 8 bases lining up with TRBD1. Per germline, CDR1 GTSNPN and CDR2 SVGIG (reference sequence). V lost 5 bases to trimming and J lost 3 bases; unmatched junction nucleotides: 8. The CDR3 is 15 amino acids. This CDR3 is CAWGYRGGANEKLFF. CDR3 DNA sequence: TGTGCCTGGGGATACAGGGGGGGGGCTAATGAAAAACTGTTTTTT.

This chain connects TRBV5-1 to TRBJ1-3, with 7 positions matching TRBD1. V lost 1 base and J lost 4; bases outside the gene matches: 8. Germline CDR1 SGHRS, CDR2 YFSETQ. The CDR3 length is 16 residues. The CDR3 DNA reads as TGCGCCAGCAGCTTGTACGGGACAGCTGGAGGAAACACCATATATTTT. Translated, it gives CASSLYGTAGGNTIYF.

The sample holds a few counts of this clone. V is TRBV7-9 and J is TRBJ1-4; possible D gene TRBD1, 5 bases. This CDR3 is built from 14 residues. V lost 5 bases and J lost 8, with 15 bases in between. Per the germline V gene, CDR1 is SEHNR and CDR2 is FQNEAQ (reference sequence). The DNA of the CDR3 is TGTGCCAGCAGCCAAAGGTGGGGCGAGGAAAAACTGTTTTTT. It specifies CASSQRWGEEKLFF.

V and J are TRBV29-1 and TRBJ2-7, with 10 bases that match TRBD2. Germline lookup yields CDR1 SQVTM and CDR2 ANQGSEA. This CDR3 has 16 residues. The J segment lost 1 base and the V segment lost 2 bases, leaving 8 bases of the junction unmatched. CDR3: CSVEPSLAGSSYEQYF. The CDR3 DNA is TGCAGCGTTGAACCCTCACTAGCGGGGAGTTCCTACGAGCAGTACTTC.

As concerns this clone: The germline gene is not matched at one end of the junction; a read error may be the cause. The V gene is TRBV11-3, the J gene TRBJ2-6; D call uncertain. The V gene's germline CDR1 is SGHNT and CDR2 YENEEA. CDR3 length equals 16 residues. The CDR3 nucleotides are TGTGCCAGCAGCTTAGAACTTTACTCTAGGGCCAACGTCCTGACTTTC. Translating gives CASSLELYSRANVLTF.

The chain carries TRBV5-1 and TRBJ1-1; 8 nucleotides agree with TRBD1. Germline assignment: CDR1 SGHRS and CDR2 YFSETQ. The V and J ends lost 0 bases and 4 bases, in that order; junction bases with no gene match: 17. The CDR3 totals 19 residues. CDR3 region: CASSLAAYGDRQSGTEAFF. The CDR3 DNA is TGCGCCAGCAGCTTGGCGGCTTATGGGGACAGGCAATCGGGCACTGAAGCTTTCTTT.

V is TRBV27 and J is TRBJ1-1, with TRBD1 matching over 7 bases. Germline CDR1 MNHEY, CDR2 SMNVEV (reference sequence). Trimming took 2 bases from V and 4 from J; bases not matched to a gene: 10. There are 16 residues in the CDR3. CDR3 residues: CASSLRGLSGGTEAFF. In DNA, the CDR3 is TGTGCCAGCAGTTTAAGGGGGCTCAGTGGGGGCACTGAAGCTTTCTTT.